This T cell receptor (beta chain) was recorded in a study of control samples from healthy donors and cancer patients. The CDR3 loop spans 14 amino acids. The germline V gene has CDR1 MNHNY and CDR2 SVGAGI (reference sequence). The V segment lost 5 bases and the J segment 13 bases; nucleotides outside the gene matches: 8. This clone was detected only a few times. TCRdb's copy holds only in-frame clones and misses some; the assay was immunoSEQ multiplex PCR. The table has approximately 140,000 clones, approximately 94% seen once. The specimen was blood. The receptor comes from a young man in good health. The rearrangement links TRBV6-6 to TRBJ1-6; 10 bases match TRBD1. The CDR3, as DNA: TGTGCCAGCAGTCCCCGGACAGGGGGTACTCCCCTCCACTTT. It codes for CASSPRTGGTPLHF.